Sequencing of this TCR beta chain was carried out in a study of blood T cells in healthy people across ages. The study, taken as a whole, reports: It was held that the diversity estimates obtained from one million T cells were underestimates.

The second PCR ran roughly 6 to 11 cycles with a sample-barcoded 5' primer and J-beta primers. All samples gave at least 2.5 million CDR3-containing paired-end reads. MiXCR was run by TCRdb on the 5' RACE reads, yielding one entry per CDR3 protein. Of 590,000 or so distinct CDR3 sequences listed, roughly 31% are singletons. Regarding this clonotype: Its specificity is unknown.

Investigators took about 9.2 milliliters of peripheral blood from every donor. This CDR3 has 14 residues. In germline, CDR1 is SGHRS, CDR2 YFSETQ. Trimming cost V 4 bases and J 1 base, with 11 bases left between them. This sequence joins TRBV5-1 and TRBJ1-1; D not resolved. Sequencing was done on a sample of blood. This clonotype was obtained from a woman aged 80 or older in good health. This chain's CDR3 is CASSVTGQNTEAFF. The CDR3 DNA sequence: TGCGCCAGCAGCGTGACGGGCCAGAACACTGAAGCTTTCTTT. Combining the CDR3 with reference TRBV5-1 and TRBJ1-1 gives the whole variable domain KAGVTQTPRYLIKTRGQQVTLSCSPISGHRSVSWYQQTPGQGLQFLFEYFSETQRNKGNFPGRFSGRQFSNSRSEMNVSTLELGDSALYLCASSVTGQNTEAFFGQGTRLTVV.